Each of the 15 T cell receptor beta chains below was sequenced from the same sample in a study of OX40 agonist ivuxolimab in advanced cancers. Clones were read by immunoSEQ multiplex PCR, and TCRdb kept only the in-frame ones, dropping some. Among approximately 45,000 clones listed, around 85% were seen once. The sequencing used CD4+ or CD8+ T cells sorted from blood, collected in a trial of the OX40 agonist ivuxolimab. These receptors were collected from an adult with an advanced solid tumor such as melanoma, head and neck, liver or kidney cancer.

This clone was observed a handful of times. This chain uses TRBV14 with TRBJ1-2; TRBD1 might be the D (5 bases). Per germline, CDR1 SGHDN and CDR2 FVKESK. V was pared by 3 bases and J by 6 bases, with 8 bases between. The CDR3 totals 12 residues. The CDR3 sequence is CASSQTDNGYTF. CDR3 DNA sequence: TGTGCCAGCAGCCAGACAGACAATGGCTACACCTTC.

This chain joins TRBV7-9 and TRBJ2-1, with TRBD1 as a possible D gene (5 bases). V lost 8 bases and J lost 0, with 17 bases in between. The CDR3 runs 16 residues. Germline values: CDR1 SEHNR, CDR2 FQNEAQ (reference sequence). Here the CDR3 DNA reads TGTGCCAGCCCTTCCAGGGATCGTGACTCCTACAATGAGCAGTTCTTC. Amino acid sequence: CASPSRDRDSYNEQFF.

This clone was picked up one time. This CDR3 is CASSQSRTYLPYEQYF. CDR3 nucleotide sequence: TGCGCCAGCAGTCAATCTCGGACATACCTACCCTACGAGCAGTACTTC. The chain has TRBV23-1 and TRBJ2-7; D may be TRBD1 (5 bases). TRBV23-1 is designated an ORF whose function remains uncertain. The length of the CDR3 is 16 residues. V dropped 0 bases and J dropped 2 bases, with 14 bases sitting between them.

The J gene is TRBJ2-1, the V gene TRBV11-3; D unclear. Trimming left V 6 bases short and J 6 bases short, with 12 bases between. CDR1 SGHNT and CDR2 YENEEA come from the germline V gene. The CDR3 consists of 13 residues. The DNA of the CDR3 is TGTGCCAGCAGTTCACAGAACGGCAATGAGCAGTTCTTC. Protein product: CASSSQNGNEQFF. Using reference TRBV11-3 and TRBJ2-1 for the parts outside the CDR3, the full variable domain is EAGVVQSPRYKIIEKKQPVAFWCNPISGHNTLYWYLQNLGQGPELLIRYENEEAVDDSQLPKDRFSAERLKGVDSTLKIQPAELGDSAVYLCASSSQNGNEQFFGPGTRLTVL.

The chain joins TRBV5-6 to TRBJ2-5; D is ambiguous. CDR3 length: 11 residues. CDR1 and CDR2 from the germline V gene are SGHDT and YYEEEE. V was clipped by 7 bases and J by 1 base, with 5 bases between them. The CDR3 sequence is CASLGQETQYF. The CDR3 nucleotides are TGTGCCAGCTTGGGCCAAGAGACCCAGTACTTC.

This clone has just a few counts. V is TRBV28 and J is TRBJ1-2; 7 nucleotides match TRBD1. The CDR3 is made up of 14 amino acids. V trimming: 7 bases; J trimming: 6 bases; junction bases outside the gene matches: 11. Looked up from germline, CDR1 is MDHEN and CDR2 is SYDVKM. CDR3 sequence: CASILDRVTNGYTF. DNA for the CDR3: TGTGCCAGCATCCTTGACAGGGTAACGAATGGCTACACCTTC.

This rearrangement joins TRBV5-1 to TRBJ1-1; D not resolved. Germline V gene lookup returns CDR1 SGHRS and CDR2 YFSETQ. This CDR3 spans 14 amino acids. The V and J ends lost 4 bases and 1 base respectively, with 11 bases between them. For the CDR3, the DNA is TGCGCCAGCAGCCCGTGGACGGGGAACACTGAAGCTTTCTTT. The encoded protein is CASSPWTGNTEAFF. The whole variable domain, filled in from reference TRBV5-1 and TRBJ1-1, reads KAGVTQTPRYLIKTRGQQVTLSCSPISGHRSVSWYQQTPGQGLQFLFEYFSETQRNKGNFPGRFSGRQFSNSRSEMNVSTLELGDSALYLCASSPWTGNTEAFFGQGTRLTVV.

This rearrangement joins TRBV4-2 to TRBJ2-1; D gene uncertain. Per germline, CDR1 LGHNA and CDR2 YNFKEQ. Trimming cost V 1 base and J 8 bases, with 15 bases left between them. The CDR3 has 15 amino acids. The CDR3 is CASSQGDRPYDEQFF. CDR3 nucleotide sequence: TGTGCCAGCAGCCAAGGGGATAGACCGTACGATGAGCAGTTCTTC.

For this clone: Sequence at one end of the junction differs from germline and may be a read error. The genes are TRBV7-7 and TRBJ2-7; the match to TRBD1 covers 7 bases. The CDR3 is 13 amino acids. Germline CDR1 SSHAT, CDR2 FNYEAQ (reference sequence). CDR3 amino acids: CASSRDSTYEQYF. In nucleotides, the CDR3 is TGTGCTAGCAGCCGGGACAGTACCTACGAGCAGTACTTC. The variable domain in full, with the rest retrieved from reference TRBV7-7 and TRBJ2-7, is GAGVSQSPRYKVTKRGQDVTLRCDPISSHATLYWYQQALGQGPEFLTYFNYEAQPDKSGLPSDRFSAERPEGSISTLTIQRTEQRDSAMYRCASSRDSTYEQYFGPGTRLTVT.

The chain is built from TRBV6-6 and TRBJ2-7; 9 nucleotides line up with TRBD1. The J segment lost 3 bases and the V segment lost 5 bases, leaving 11 bases of the junction unmatched. CDR1 is MNHNY, CDR2 SVGAGI, per germline (reference sequence). The CDR3 loop spans 16 amino acids. This CDR3 reads CASSGPSGTGYYEQYF. CDR3 in DNA: TGTGCCAGCAGTGGGCCCTCCGGGACAGGGTACTACGAGCAGTACTTC.

The CDR3 is CASSWLAGGYNEQFF. For the CDR3, the DNA is TGTGCCAGCAGTTGGCTAGCGGGAGGGTACAATGAGCAGTTCTTC. The rearrangement links TRBV27 to TRBJ2-1, with TRBD2 identical over 12 bases. CDR3 size: 15 residues. V lost 4 bases to trimming and J lost 4 bases; unmatched junction nucleotides: 2. Germline V CDR1 and CDR2: MNHEY, SMNVEV (reference sequence).

The chain is built from TRBV14 and TRBJ2-3; D is perhaps TRBD1 (6 bases). Germline assignment: CDR1 SGHDN and CDR2 FVKESK. The CDR3 contains 14 residues. V dropped 4 bases and J dropped 7 bases, with 15 bases sitting between them. DNA of the CDR3: TGTGCCAGCAGCCGAAACAGGGACGTAAATACGCAGTATTTT. The encoded protein is CASSRNRDVNTQYF.

V is TRBV6-1 and J is TRBJ1-1; 10 nucleotides agree with TRBD1. Looked up from germline, CDR1 is MNHNS and CDR2 is SASEGT. Trimming cost V 3 bases and J 4 bases; bases outside gene matches: 8. The CDR3 spans 16 residues. Here the CDR3 DNA reads TGTGCCAGCAGTGAGGGGACAGGGGATGGTGTCACTGAAGCTTTCTTT. It encodes CASSEGTGDGVTEAFF.

The rearrangement links TRBV9 to TRBJ2-2; D not resolved. V was shortened by 3 bases and J by 0 bases, with 3 bases between the two germline ends. This CDR3 is built from 13 residues. The germline V gene has CDR1 SGDLS and CDR2 YYNGEE. CDR3 sequence: CASSAPNTGELFF. For the CDR3, the DNA is TGTGCCAGCAGCGCCCCGAACACCGGGGAGCTGTTTTTT.

This rearrangement joins TRBV5-6 to TRBJ2-4, with 15 bases identical to TRBD2. The V and J ends lost 3 bases and 5 bases, in that order; junction bases with no gene match: 6. This CDR3 is 17 amino acids long. Per the germline V gene, CDR1 is SGHDT and CDR2 is YYEEEE. Here the CDR3 DNA reads TGTGCCAGCAGCTCACTGGGACTAGCGGGAGGTCAAAACATTCAGTACTTC. Translated, it gives CASSSLGLAGGQNIQYF.